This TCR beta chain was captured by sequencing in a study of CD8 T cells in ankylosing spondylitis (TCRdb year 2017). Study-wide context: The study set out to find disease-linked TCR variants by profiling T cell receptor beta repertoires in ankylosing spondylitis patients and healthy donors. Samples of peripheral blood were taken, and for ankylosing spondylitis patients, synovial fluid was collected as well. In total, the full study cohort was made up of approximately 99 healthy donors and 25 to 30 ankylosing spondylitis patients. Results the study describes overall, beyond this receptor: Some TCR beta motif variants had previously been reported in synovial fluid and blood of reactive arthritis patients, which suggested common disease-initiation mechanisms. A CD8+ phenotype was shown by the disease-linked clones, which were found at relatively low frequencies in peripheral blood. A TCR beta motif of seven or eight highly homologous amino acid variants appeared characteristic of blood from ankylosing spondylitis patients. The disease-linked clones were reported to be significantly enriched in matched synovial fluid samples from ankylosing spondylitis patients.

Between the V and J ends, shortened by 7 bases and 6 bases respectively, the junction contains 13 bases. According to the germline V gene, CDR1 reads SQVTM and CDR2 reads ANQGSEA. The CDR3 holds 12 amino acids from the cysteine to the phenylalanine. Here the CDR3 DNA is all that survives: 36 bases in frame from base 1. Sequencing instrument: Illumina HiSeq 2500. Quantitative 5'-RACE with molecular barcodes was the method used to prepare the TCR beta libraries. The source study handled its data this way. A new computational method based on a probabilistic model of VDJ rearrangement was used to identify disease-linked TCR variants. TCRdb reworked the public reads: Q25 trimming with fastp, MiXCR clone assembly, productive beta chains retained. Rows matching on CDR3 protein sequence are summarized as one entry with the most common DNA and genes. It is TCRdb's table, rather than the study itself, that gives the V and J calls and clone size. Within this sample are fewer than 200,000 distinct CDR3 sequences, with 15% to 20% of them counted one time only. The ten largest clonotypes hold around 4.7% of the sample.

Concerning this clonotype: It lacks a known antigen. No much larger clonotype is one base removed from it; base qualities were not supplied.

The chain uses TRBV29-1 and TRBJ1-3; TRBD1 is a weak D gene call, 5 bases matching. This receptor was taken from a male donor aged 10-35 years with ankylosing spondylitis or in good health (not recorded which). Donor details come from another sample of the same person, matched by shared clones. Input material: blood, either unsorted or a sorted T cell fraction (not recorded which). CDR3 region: CSAGPNENTIYF. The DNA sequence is TGCAGCGCGGGACCGAACGAAAACACCATATATTTT.